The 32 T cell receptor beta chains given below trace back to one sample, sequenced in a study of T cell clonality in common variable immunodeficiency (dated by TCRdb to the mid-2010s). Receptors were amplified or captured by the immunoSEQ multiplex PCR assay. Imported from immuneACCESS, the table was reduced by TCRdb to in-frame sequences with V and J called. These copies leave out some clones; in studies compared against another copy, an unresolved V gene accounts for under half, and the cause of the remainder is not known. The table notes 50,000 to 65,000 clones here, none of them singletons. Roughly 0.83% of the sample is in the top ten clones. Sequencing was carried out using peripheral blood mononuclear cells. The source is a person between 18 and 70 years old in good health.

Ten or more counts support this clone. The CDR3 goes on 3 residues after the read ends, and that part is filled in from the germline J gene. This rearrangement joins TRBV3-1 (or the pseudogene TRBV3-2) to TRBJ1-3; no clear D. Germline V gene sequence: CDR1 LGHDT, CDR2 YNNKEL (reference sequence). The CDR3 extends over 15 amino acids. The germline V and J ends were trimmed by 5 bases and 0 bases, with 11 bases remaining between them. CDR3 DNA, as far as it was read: TGTGCCAGCAGCAGAAAGTATAGCTCTGGAAACACC. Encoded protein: CASSRKYSSGNT. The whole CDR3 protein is CASSRKYSSGNTIYF.

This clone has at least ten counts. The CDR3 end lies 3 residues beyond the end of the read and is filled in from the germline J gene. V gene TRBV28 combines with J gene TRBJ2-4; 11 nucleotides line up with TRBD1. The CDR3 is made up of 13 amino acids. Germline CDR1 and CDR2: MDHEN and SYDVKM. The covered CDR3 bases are TGTGCCAGCAGTTCACCGGACAGGGGGCGT. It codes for CASSSPDRGR. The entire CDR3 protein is CASSSPDRGRQYF. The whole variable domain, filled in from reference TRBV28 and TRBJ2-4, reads DVKVTQSSRYLVKRTGEKVFLECVQDMDHENMFWYRQDPGLGLRLIYFSYDVKMKEKGDIPEGYSVSREKKERFSLILESASTNQTSMYLCASSSPDRGRQYFGAGTRLSVL.

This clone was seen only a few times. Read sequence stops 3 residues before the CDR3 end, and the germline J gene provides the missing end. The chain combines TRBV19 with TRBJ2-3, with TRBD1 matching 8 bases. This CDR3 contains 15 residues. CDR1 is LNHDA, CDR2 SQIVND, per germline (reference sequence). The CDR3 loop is CASRPTGGVDQPQYF. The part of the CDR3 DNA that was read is TGTGCCAGTAGGCCAACAGGGGGAGTCGATCAGCCG.

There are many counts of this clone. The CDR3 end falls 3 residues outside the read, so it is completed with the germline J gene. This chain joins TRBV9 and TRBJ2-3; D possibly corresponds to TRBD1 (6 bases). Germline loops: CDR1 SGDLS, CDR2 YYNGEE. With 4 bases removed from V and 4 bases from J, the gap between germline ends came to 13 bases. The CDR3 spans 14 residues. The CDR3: CASSPRTVPDTQYF. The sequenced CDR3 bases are TGTGCCAGCAGCCCCAGGACAGTGCCAGATACG.

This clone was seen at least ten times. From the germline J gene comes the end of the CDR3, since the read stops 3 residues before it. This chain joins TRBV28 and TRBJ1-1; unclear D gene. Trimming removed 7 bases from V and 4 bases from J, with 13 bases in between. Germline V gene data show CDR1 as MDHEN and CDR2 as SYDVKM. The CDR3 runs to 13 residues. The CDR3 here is CASTSGLGTEAFF. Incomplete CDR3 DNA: TGTGCCAGCACTTCTGGACTGGGCACTGAA.

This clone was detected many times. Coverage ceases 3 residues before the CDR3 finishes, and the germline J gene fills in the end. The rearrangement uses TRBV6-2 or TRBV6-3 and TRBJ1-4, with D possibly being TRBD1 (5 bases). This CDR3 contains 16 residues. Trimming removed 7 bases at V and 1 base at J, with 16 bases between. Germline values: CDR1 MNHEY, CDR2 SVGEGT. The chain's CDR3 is CASTTNRIGTNEKLFF. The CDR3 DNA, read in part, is TGTGCCAGCACCACTAACAGGATCGGAACTAATGAAAAA.

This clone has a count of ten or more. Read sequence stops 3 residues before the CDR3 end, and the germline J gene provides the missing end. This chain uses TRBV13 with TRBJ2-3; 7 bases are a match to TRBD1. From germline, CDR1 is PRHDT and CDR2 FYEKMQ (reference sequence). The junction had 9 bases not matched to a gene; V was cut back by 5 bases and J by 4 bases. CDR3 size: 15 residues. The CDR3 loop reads CASSRLTGNADTQYF. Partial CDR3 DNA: TGTGCCAGCAGCCGCCTGACAGGGAACGCAGATACG.

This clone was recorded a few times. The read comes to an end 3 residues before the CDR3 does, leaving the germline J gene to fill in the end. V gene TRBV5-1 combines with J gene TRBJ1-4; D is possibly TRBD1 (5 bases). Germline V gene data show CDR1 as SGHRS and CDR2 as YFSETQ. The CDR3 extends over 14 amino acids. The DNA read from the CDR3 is TGCGCCAGCAGCTTGGCAGGGATTGGATCGCCA. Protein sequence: CASSLAGIGSP. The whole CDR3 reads CASSLAGIGSPLFF.

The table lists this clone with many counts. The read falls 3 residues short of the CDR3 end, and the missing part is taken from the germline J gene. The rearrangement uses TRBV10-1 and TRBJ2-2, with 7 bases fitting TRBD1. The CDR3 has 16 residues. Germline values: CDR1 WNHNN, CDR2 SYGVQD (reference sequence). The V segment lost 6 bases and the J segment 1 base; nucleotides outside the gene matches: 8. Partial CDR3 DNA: TGCGCCAGCAGCCCTAACAGGGGATGGAACACCGGGGAG. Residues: CASSPNRGWNTGE. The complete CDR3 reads CASSPNRGWNTGELFF.

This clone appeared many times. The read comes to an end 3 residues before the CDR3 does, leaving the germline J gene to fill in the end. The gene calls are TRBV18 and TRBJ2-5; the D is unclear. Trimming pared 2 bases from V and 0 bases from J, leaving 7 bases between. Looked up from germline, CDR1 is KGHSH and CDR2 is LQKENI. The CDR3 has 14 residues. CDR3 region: CASSPYQDQETQYF. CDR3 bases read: TGTGCCAGCTCACCATACCAGGACCAAGAGACC.

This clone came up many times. The part of the CDR3 DNA that was read is TGTGCCAGCAGCTTACAGGGTGGGGCCAACGTC. This codes for CASSLQGGANV. From start to end, the CDR3 is CASSLQGGANVLTF. V is TRBV7-9 and J is TRBJ2-6, with a possible D match to TRBD1 (5 bases). Coverage ceases 3 residues before the CDR3 finishes, and the germline J gene fills in the end. CDR1 SEHNR and CDR2 FQNEAQ come from the germline V gene (reference sequence). The CDR3 contains 14 residues. Trimming left V 2 bases short and J 3 bases short, with 5 bases between.

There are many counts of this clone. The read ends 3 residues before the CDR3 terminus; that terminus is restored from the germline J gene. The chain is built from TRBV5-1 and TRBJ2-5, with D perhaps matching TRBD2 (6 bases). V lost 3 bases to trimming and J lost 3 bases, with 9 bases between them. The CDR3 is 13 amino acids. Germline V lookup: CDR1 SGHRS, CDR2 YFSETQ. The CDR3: CASSSRLEETQYF. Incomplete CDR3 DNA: TGCGCCAGCAGCTCTCGACTAGAAGAGACC.

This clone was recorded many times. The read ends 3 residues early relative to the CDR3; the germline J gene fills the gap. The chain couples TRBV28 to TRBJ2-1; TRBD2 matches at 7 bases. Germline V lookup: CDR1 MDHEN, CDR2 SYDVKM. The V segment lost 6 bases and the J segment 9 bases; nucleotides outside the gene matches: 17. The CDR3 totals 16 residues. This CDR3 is CASSTPGRGWGGEQFF. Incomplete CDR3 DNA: TGTGCCAGCAGCACCCCGGGTCGGGGGTGGGGGGGTGAG.

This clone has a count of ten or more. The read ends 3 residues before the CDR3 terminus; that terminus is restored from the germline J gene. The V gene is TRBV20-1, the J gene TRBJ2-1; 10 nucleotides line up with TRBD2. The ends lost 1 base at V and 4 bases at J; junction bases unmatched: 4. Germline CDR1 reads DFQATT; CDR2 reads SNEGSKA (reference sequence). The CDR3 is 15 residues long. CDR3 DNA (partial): TGCAGTGCTAGAGTTAGGACTAGCGGTTACAATGAG. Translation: CSARVRTSGYNE. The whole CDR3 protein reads CSARVRTSGYNEQFF.

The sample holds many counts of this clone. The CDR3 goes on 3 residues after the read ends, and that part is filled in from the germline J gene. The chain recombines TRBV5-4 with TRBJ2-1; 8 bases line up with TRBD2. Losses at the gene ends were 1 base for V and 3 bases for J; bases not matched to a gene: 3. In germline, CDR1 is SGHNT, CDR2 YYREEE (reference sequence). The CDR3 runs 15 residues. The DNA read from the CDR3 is TGTGCCAGCAGCTTGAGCGGGGGTCTCTACAATGAG. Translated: CASSLSGGLYNE. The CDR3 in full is CASSLSGGLYNEQFF.

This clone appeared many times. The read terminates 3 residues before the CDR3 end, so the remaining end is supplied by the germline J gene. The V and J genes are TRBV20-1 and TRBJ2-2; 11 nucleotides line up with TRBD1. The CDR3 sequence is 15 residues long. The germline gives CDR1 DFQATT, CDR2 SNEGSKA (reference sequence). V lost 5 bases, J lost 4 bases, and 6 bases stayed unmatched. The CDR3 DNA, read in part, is TGCAGTGCTCCGGGGGGGACAGGGGGCACCGGGGAG. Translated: CSAPGGTGGTGE. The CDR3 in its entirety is CSAPGGTGGTGELFF.

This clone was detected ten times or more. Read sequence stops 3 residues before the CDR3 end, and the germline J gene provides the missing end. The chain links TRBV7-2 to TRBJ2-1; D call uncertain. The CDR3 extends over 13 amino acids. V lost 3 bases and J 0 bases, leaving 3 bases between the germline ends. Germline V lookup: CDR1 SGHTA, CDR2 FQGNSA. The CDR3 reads CASSLYSYNEQFF. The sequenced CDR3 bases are TGTGCCAGCAGCTTGTACTCCTACAATGAG. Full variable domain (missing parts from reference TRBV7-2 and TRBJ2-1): GAGVSQSPSNKVTEKGKDVELRCDPISGHTALYWYRQSLGQGLEFLIYFQGNSAPDKSGLPSDRFSAERTGGSVSTLTIQRTQQEDSAVYLCASSLYSYNEQFFGPGTRLTVL.

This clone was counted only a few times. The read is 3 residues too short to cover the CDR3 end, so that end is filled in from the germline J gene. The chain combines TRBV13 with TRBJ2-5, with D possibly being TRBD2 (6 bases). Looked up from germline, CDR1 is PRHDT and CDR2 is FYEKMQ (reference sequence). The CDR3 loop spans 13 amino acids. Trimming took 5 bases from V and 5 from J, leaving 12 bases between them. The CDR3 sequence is CASSQTGGETQYF. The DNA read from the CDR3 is TGTGCCAGCAGCCAAACTGGGGGGGAGACC.

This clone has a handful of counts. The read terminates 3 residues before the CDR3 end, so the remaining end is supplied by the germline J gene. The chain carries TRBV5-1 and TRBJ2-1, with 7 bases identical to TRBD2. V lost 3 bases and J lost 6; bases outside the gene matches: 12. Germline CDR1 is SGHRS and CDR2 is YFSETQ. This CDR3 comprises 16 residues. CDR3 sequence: CASSWGGRDGSNEQFF. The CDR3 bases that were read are TGCGCCAGCAGCTGGGGGGGGAGGGATGGCTCCAATGAG.

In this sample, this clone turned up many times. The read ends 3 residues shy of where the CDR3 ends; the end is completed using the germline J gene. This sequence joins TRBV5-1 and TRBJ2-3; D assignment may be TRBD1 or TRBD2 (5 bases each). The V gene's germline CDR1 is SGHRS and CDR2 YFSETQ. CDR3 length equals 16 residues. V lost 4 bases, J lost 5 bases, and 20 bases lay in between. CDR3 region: CASSQTLWGREDTQYF. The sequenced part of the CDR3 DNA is TGCGCCAGCAGCCAAACTCTCTGGGGCCGGGAAGATACG.

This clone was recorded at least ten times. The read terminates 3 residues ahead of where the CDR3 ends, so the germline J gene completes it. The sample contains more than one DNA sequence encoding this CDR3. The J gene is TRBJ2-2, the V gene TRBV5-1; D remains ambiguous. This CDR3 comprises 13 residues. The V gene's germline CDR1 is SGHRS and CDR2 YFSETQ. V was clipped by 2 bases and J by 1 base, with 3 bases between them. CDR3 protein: CASSFQNTGELFF. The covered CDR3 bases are TGCGCCAGCAGCTTTCAGAACACCGGGGAG.

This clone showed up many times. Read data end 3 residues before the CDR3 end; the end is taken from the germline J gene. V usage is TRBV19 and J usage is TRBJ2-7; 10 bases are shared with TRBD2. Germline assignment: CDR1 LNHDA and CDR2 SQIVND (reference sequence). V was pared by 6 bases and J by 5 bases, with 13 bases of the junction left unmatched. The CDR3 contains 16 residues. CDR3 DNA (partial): TGTGCCAGTAGACCTCTAGCGGGAGAACGTTGTAACGAG. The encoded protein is CASRPLAGERCNE. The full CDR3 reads CASRPLAGERCNEQYF.

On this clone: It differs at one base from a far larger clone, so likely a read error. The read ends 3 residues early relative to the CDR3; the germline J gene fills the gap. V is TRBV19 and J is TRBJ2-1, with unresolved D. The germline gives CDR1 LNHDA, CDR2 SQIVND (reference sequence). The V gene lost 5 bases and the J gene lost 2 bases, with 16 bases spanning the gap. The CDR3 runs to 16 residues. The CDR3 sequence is CASSLVFRQAYNEQFF. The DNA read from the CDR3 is TGTGCCAGTAGTCTGGTTTTCAGGCAGGCCTACAATGAG. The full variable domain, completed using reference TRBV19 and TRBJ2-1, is DGGITQSPKYLFRKEGQNVTLSCEQNLNHDAMYWYRQDPGQGLRLIYYSQIVNDFQKGDIAEGYSVSREKKESFPLTVTSAQKNPTAFYLCASSLVFRQAYNEQFFGPGTRLTVL.

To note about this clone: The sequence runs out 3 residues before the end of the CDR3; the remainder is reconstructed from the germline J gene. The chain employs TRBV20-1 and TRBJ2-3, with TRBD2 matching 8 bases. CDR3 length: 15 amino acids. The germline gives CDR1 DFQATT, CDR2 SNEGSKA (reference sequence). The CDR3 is CSAREGLAGEETQYF. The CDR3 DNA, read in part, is TGCAGTGCTAGAGAAGGACTAGCCGGCGAAGAGACG.

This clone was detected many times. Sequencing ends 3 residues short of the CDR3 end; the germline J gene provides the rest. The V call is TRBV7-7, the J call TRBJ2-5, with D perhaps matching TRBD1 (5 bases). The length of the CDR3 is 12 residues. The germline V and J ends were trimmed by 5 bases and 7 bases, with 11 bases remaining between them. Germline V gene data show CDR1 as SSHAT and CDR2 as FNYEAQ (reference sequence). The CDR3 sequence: CASSPERGTQYF. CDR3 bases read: TGTGCCAGCAGCCCGGAAAGGGGGACC.

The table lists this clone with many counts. The CDR3 DNA, read in part, is TGCGCCAGCAGCTTGGATCGCGGGACAGGAATCTACGAG. It yields the protein CASSLDRGTGIYE. The whole CDR3 reads CASSLDRGTGIYEQYF. The rearrangement links TRBV5-1 to TRBJ2-7, with 8 bases identical to TRBD1. Read coverage stops 3 residues before the CDR3 terminus; the germline J gene supplies the remainder. The CDR3 covers 16 residues. Germline CDR1 SGHRS, CDR2 YFSETQ. The J segment lost 3 bases and the V segment lost 0 bases, leaving 8 bases of the junction unmatched.

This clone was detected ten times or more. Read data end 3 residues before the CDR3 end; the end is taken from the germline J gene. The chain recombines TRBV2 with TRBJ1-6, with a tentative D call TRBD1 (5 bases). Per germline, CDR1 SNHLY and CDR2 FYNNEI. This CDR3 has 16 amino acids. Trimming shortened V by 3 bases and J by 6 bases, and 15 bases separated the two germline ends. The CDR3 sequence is CASSEDGAGPNSPLHF. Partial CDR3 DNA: TGTGCCAGCAGTGAGGATGGGGCAGGCCCTAATTCACCC.

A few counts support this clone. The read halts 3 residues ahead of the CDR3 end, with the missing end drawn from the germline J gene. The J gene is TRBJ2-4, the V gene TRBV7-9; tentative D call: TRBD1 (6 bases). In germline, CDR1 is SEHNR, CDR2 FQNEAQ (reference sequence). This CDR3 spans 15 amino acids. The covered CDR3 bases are TGTGCCAGCAGCCCTTTCCCGGACAGTATCTATGGT. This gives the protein CASSPFPDSIYG. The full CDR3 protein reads CASSPFPDSIYGQYF.

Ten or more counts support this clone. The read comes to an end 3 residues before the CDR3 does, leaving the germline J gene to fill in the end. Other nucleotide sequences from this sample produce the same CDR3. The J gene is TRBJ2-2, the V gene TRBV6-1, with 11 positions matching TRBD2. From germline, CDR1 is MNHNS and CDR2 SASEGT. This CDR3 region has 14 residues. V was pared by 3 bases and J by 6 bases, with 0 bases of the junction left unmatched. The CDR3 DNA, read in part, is TGTGCCAGCAGTGATAGCGGGGGGGCCGGGGAG. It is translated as CASSDSGGAGE. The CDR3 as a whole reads CASSDSGGAGELFF.

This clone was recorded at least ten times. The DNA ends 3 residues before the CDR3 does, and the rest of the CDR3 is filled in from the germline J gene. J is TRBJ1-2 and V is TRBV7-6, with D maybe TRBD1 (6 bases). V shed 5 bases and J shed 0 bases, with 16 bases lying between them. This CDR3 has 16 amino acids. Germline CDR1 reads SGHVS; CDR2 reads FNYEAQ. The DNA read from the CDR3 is TGTGCCAGCAGCCCCCTTAGGACAGAAGCTAACTATGGC. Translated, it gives CASSPLRTEANYG. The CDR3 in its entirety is CASSPLRTEANYGYTF. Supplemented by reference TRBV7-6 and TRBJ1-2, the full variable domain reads GAGVSQSPRYKVTKRGQDVALRCDPISGHVSLYWYRQALGQGPEFLTYFNYEAQQDKSGLPNDRFSAERPEGSISTLTIQRTEQRDSAMYRCASSPLRTEANYGYTFGSGTRLTVV.

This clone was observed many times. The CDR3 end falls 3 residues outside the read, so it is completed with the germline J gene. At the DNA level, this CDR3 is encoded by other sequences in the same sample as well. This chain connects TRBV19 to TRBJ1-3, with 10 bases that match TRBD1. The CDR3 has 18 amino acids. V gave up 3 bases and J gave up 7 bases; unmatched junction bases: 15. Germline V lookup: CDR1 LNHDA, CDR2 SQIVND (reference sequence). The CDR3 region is CASSIPRQGAFRGNTIYF. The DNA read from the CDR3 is TGTGCCAGTAGTATCCCGAGACAGGGGGCCTTTCGAGGGAACACC.

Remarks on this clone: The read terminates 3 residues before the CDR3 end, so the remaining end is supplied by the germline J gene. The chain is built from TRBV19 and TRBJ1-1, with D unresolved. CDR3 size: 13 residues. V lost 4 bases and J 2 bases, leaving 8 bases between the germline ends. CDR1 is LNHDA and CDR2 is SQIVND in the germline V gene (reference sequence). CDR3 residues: CASSTEGNTEAFF. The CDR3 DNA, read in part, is TGTGCCAGTAGTACAGAGGGCAACACTGAA.